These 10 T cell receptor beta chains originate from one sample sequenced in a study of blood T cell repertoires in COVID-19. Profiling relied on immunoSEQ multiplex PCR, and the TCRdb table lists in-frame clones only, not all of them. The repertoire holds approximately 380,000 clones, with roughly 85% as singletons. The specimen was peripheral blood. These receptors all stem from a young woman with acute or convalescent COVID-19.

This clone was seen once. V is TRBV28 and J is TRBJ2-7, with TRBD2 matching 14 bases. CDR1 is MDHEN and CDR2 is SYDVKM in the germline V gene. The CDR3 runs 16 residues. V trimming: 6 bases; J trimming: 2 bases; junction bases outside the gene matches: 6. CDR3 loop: CASRRLAGGPPYEQYF. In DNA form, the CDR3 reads TGTGCCAGCAGGAGACTAGCGGGAGGGCCCCCCTACGAGCAGTACTTC.

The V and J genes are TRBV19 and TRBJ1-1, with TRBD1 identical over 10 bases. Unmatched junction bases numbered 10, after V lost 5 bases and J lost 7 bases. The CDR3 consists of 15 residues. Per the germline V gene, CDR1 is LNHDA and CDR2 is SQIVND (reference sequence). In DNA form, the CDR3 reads TGTGCCAGTAGTTCCTCGGGGACAGGGGCCCGTGAAGCTTTCTTT. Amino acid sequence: CASSSSGTGAREAFF.

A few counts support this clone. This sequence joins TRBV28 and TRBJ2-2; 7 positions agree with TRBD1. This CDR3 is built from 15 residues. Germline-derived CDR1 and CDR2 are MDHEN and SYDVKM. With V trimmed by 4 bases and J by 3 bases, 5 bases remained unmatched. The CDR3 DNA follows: TGTGCCAGCAGTTCAGCAGGGGGATACACCGGGGAGCTGTTTTTT. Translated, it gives CASSSAGGYTGELFF. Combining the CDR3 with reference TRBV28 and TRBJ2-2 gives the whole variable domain DVKVTQSSRYLVKRTGEKVFLECVQDMDHENMFWYRQDPGLGLRLIYFSYDVKMKEKGDIPEGYSVSREKKERFSLILESASTNQTSMYLCASSSAGGYTGELFFGEGSRLTVL.

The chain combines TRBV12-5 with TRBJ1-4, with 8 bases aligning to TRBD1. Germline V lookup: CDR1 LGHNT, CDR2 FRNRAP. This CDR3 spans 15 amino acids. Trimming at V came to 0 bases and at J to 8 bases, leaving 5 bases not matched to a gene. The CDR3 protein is CASGLVQGGDEKLFF. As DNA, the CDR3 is TGTGCTAGTGGTTTGGTACAGGGGGGGGACGAAAAACTGTTTTTT. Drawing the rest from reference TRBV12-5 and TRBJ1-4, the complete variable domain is DARVTQTPRHKVTEMGQEVTMRCQPILGHNTVFWYRQTMMQGLELLAYFRNRAPLDDSGMPKDRFSAEMPDATLATLKIQPSEPRDSAVYFCASGLVQGGDEKLFFGSGTQLSVL.

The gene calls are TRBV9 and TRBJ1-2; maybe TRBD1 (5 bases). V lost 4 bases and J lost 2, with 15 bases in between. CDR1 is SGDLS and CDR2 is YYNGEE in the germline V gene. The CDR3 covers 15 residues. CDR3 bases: TGTGCCAGCAGCCCCCAGACAGACTTAAACTATGGCTACACCTTC. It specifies CASSPQTDLNYGYTF.

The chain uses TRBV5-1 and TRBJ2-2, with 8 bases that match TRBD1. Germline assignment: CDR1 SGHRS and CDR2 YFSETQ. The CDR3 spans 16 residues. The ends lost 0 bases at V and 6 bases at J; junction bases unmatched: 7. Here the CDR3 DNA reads TGCGCCAGCAGCTTGGTTCCAGGGGGCGACTCCGGGGAGCTGTTTTTT. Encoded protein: CASSLVPGGDSGELFF.

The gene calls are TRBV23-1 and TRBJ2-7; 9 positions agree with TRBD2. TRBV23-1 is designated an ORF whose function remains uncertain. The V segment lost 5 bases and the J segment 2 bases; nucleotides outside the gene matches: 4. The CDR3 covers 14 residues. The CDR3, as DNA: TGCGCCAGCAGTGCTTGCGGGGGGGCCTACGAGCAGTACTTC. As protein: CASSACGGAYEQYF.

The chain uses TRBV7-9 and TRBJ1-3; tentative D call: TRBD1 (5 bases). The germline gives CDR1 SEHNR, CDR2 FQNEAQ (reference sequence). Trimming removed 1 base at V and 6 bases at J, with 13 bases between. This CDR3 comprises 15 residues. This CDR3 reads CASSLERQGSNTIYF. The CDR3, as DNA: TGTGCCAGCAGCTTAGAACGTCAGGGTTCAAACACCATATATTTT.

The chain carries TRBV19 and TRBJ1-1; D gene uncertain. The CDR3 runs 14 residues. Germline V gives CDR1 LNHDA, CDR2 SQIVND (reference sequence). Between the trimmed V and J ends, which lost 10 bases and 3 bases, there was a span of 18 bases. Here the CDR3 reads CATHNHEVHTEAFF. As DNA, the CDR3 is TGTGCCACCCACAACCACGAGGTACACACTGAAGCTTTCTTT.

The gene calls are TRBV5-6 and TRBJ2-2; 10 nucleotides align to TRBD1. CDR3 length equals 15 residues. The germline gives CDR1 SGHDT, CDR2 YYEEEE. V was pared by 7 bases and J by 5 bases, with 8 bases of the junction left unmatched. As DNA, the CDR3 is TGTGCCAGCGTACCGGGACAGGGGTTTACCGGGGAGCTGTTTTTT. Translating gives CASVPGQGFTGELFF.